The TCR beta chain described here comes from a study of OX40 agonist ivuxolimab in advanced cancers. Background on the study: Averaging about 60 years in age, with a range of about 23 to 90, the cohort was 65% to 85% male.

The V gene's germline CDR1 is LGHNT and CDR2 FRNRAP. The CDR3 spans 14 residues. V was pared by 5 bases and J by 2 bases, with 11 bases between. General study findings and limits: The study found that CD8+ T cells averaged more expanded clones than CD4+. Those patients achieving a partial response at 0.1-3.0 mg/kg showed among the lowest clonal expansion.

Concerning this clone: Its target is not known.

Anyone with autoimmune disease history or systemic immunosuppression was excluded. TCRdb's copy holds only in-frame clones and misses some; the assay was immunoSEQ multiplex PCR. In the table there are about 84,000 clones, roughly 84% of which are singletons. The chain recombines TRBV12-5 with TRBJ2-3; maybe TRBD1 (6 bases). The material was CD4+ or CD8+ T cells sorted from blood, obtained in a trial of the OX40 agonist ivuxolimab. The source is an adult with an advanced solid tumor such as melanoma, head and neck, liver or kidney cancer. In DNA, the CDR3 is TGTGCTAGTGGTGGAGGACAGTTCACAGATACGCAGTATTTT. This sequence encodes CASGGGQFTDTQYF.